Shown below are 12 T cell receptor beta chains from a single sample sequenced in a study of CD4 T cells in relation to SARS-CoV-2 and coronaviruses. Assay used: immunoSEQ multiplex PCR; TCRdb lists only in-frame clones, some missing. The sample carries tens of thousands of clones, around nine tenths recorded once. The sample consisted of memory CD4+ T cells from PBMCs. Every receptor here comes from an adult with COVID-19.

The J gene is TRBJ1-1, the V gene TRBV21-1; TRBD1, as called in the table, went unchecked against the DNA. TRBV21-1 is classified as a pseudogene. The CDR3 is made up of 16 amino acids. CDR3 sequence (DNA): TGTGCCAGCAGCGCGGACAGGGGGCTATGGAACACTGAAGCTTTCTTT. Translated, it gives CASSADRGLWNTEAFF.

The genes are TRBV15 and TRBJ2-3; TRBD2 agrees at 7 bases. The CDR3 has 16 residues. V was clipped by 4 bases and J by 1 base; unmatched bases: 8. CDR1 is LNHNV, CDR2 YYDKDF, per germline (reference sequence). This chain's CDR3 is CATSTLTAGGTDTQYF. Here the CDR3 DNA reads TGTGCCACCAGCACCCTCACTGCGGGGGGCACAGATACGCAGTATTTT.

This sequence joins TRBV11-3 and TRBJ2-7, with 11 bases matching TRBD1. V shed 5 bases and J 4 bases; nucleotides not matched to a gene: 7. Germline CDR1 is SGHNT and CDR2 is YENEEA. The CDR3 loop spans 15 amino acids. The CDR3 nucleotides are TGTGCCAGCAGCCTCCGGACAGGGGGCAGGTACGAGCAGTACTTC. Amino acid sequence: CASSLRTGGRYEQYF.

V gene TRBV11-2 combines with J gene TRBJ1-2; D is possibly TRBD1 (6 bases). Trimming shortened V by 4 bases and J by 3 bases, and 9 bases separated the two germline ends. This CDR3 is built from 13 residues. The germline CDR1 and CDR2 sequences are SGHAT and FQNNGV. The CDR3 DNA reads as TGTGCCAGCAGCTCAACAGGGCACTATGGCTACACCTTC. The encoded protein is CASSSTGHYGYTF.

The DNA for the CDR3 is TGTGCCAGCAGTCCCCTCGGGACTAGCGGGGATAAAAACATTCAGTACTTC. Translating it yields CASSPLGTSGDKNIQYF. V usage is TRBV28 and J usage is TRBJ2-4; TRBD2 matches 13 bases. The germline CDR1 and CDR2 sequences are MDHEN and SYDVKM. V shed 5 bases, J shed 4 bases, and the junction held 8 bases outside the gene matches. CDR3 length: 17 amino acids.

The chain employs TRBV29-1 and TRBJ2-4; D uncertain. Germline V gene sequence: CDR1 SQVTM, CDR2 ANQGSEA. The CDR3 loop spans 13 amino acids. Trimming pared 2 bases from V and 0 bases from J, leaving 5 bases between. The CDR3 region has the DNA TGCAGCGTTGAAAATGGAGCCAAAAACATTCAGTACTTC. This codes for CSVENGAKNIQYF.

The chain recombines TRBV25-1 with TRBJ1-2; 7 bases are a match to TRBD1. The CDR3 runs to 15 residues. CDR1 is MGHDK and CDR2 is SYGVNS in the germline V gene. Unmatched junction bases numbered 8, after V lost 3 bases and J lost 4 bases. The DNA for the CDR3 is TGTGCCAGCAGTGACGACAGGGTAGGAAGCTATGGCTACACCTTC. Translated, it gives CASSDDRVGSYGYTF.

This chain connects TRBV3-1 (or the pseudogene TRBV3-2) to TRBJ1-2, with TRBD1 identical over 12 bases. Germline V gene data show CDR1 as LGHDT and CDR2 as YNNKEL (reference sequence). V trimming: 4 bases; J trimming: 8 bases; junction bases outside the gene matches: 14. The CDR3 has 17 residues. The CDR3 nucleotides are TGTGCCAGCAGCCTCAGCGCTCCGGGACAGGGGGCGGGCGGCTACACCTTC. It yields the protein CASSLSAPGQGAGGYTF.

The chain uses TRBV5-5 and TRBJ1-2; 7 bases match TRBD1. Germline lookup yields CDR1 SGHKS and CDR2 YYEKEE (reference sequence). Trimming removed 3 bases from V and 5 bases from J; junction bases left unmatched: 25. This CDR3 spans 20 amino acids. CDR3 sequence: CASSWTGELQSAGLEYGYTF. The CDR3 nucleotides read TGTGCCAGCAGCTGGACAGGAGAACTACAATCGGCGGGGTTAGAATATGGCTACACCTTC.

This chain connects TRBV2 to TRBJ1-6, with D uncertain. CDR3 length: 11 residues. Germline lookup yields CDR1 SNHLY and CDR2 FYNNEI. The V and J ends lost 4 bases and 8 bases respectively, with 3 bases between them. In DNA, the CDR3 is TGTGCCAGCAGTGCGTATTCACCCCTCCACTTT. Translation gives CASSAYSPLHF.

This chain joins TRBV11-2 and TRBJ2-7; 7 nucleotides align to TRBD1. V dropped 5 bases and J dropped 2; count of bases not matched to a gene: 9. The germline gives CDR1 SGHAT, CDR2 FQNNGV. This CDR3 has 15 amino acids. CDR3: CASSPGTAFPYEQYF. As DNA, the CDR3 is TGTGCCAGCAGCCCCGGGACAGCCTTTCCCTACGAGCAGTACTTC.

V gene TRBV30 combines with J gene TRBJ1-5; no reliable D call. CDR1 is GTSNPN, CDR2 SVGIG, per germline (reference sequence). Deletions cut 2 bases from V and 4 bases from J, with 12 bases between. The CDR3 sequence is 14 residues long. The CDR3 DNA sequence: TGTGCCTGGAGTATATCCGGGAGGAATCAGCCCCAGCATTTT. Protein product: CAWSISGRNQPQHF.